Following are 8 T cell receptor beta chains from one sample sequenced in a study of brain T cells in children with intractable seizures. The sequenced cases were selected for having the highest brain T cell transcript signatures. TCRdb's copy holds only in-frame clones and misses some; the assay was immunoSEQ multiplex PCR. This table holds roughly 2,600 clones, 84% found once. The starting material was resected brain tissue, obtained at surgery. Receptors were obtained from a boy in the first two years of life with hemimegalencephaly and intractable seizures.

A few counts support this clone. The rearrangement links TRBV4-1 to TRBJ2-7, with 10 bases fitting TRBD2. Germline V gene data show CDR1 as MGHRA and CDR2 as YSYEKL. V trimming: 4 bases; J trimming: 4 bases; junction bases outside the gene matches: 16. The CDR3 length is 18 residues. The chain's CDR3 is CASSPDFGLADRNYEQYF. CDR3 DNA: TGCGCCAGCAGCCCAGATTTCGGACTAGCGGACAGAAATTACGAGCAGTACTTC.

In its sample, this clone was seen a few times. The J gene is TRBJ2-1, the V gene TRBV27, with 8 bases identical to TRBD2. J lost 3 bases, V lost 2 bases, and 12 bases had no gene match. The CDR3 is 18 residues long. Germline-derived CDR1 and CDR2 are MNHEY and SMNVEV (reference sequence). The CDR3: CASSLRPLLAEFYNEQFF. In nucleotides, the CDR3 is TGTGCCAGCAGTTTACGCCCCCTACTAGCGGAGTTCTACAATGAGCAGTTCTTC.

This sequence joins TRBV5-4 and TRBJ2-3; TRBD2 agrees at 7 bases. The CDR3 is made up of 15 amino acids. J lost 5 bases, V lost 1 base, and 7 bases had no gene match. Germline V lookup: CDR1 SGHNT, CDR2 YYREEE (reference sequence). The CDR3 here is CASSLKGLLRDTQYF. CDR3 DNA sequence: TGTGCCAGCAGCTTGAAGGGACTACTCCGAGATACGCAGTATTTT.

The CDR3 loop reads CAIRTGTGDNEQFF. The CDR3 region has the DNA TGTGCCATCAGAACCGGGACAGGGGACAATGAGCAGTTCTTC. The chain employs TRBV10-3 and TRBJ2-1; 10 bases are a match to TRBD1. The CDR3 is 14 residues long. With 6 bases clipped from V and 5 bases from J, the junction kept 4 bases outside the gene matches. CDR1 and CDR2 (germline): ENHRY, SYGVKD.

With respect to this clone: Germline and junction disagree at one end, which may indicate a read error. Other DNA sequences in the sample encode the same CDR3. The chain links TRBV11-2 to TRBJ1-2; a possible D gene is TRBD1 (6 bases). CDR3 length: 13 residues. The germline CDR1 and CDR2 sequences are SGHAT and FQNNGV. Here the CDR3 DNA reads TGTGCGAGCCAGCTGGGGGCCGCGACTGGCTACTCCTTC. This codes for CASQLGAATGYSF. The full variable domain, its missing parts supplied by reference TRBV11-2 and TRBJ1-2, is EAGVAQSPRYKIIEKRQSVAFWCNPISGHATLYWYQQILGQGPKLLIQFQNNGVVDDSQLPKDRFSAERLKGVDSTLKIQPAKLEDSAVYLCASQLGAATGYSFGSGTRLTVV.

This chain uses TRBV19 with TRBJ2-2; TRBD2 matches at 14 bases. The CDR3 consists of 18 residues. Germline CDR1 reads LNHDA; CDR2 reads SQIVND (reference sequence). The J segment lost 1 base and the V segment lost 7 bases, leaving 8 bases of the junction unmatched. CDR3 coding DNA: TGTGCCAGTATCAAGACTAGCGGGAGGGCCGTGAACACCGGGGAGCTGTTTTTT. Protein product: CASIKTSGRAVNTGELFF.

The V call is TRBV19, the J call TRBJ2-3, with D unclear. This CDR3 is 13 amino acids long. The ends were cut back, 1 base at V and 10 bases at J, with 12 bases in the middle. Germline CDR1 is LNHDA and CDR2 is SQIVND (reference sequence). The CDR3 DNA sequence: TGTGCCAGTAGTATAGTATCGGGCGGTGCGCAGTATTTT. Translated: CASSIVSGGAQYF.

This chain connects TRBV5-1 to TRBJ2-5; weak D call: TRBD2 (5 bases). Germline V lookup: CDR1 SGHRS, CDR2 YFSETQ. Trimming took 4 bases from V and 5 from J, leaving 9 bases between them. The CDR3 runs to 12 residues. The CDR3 spells CASSPGGETQYF. In DNA, the CDR3 is TGCGCCAGCAGCCCTGGCGGGGAGACCCAGTACTTC.